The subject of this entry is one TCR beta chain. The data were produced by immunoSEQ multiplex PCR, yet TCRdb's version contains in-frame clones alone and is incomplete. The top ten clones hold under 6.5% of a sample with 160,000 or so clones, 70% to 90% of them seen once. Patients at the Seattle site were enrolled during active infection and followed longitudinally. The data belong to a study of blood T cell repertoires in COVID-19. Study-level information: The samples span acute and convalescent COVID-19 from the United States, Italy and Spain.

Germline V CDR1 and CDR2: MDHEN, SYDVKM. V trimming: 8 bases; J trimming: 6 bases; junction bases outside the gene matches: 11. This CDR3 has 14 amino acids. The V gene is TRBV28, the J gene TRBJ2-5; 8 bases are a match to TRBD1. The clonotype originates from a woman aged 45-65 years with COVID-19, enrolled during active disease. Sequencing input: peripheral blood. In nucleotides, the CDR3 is TGTGCCAGCGAAACGGGACAGGTCGGGAAGACCCAGTACTTC. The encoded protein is CASETGQVGKTQYF.